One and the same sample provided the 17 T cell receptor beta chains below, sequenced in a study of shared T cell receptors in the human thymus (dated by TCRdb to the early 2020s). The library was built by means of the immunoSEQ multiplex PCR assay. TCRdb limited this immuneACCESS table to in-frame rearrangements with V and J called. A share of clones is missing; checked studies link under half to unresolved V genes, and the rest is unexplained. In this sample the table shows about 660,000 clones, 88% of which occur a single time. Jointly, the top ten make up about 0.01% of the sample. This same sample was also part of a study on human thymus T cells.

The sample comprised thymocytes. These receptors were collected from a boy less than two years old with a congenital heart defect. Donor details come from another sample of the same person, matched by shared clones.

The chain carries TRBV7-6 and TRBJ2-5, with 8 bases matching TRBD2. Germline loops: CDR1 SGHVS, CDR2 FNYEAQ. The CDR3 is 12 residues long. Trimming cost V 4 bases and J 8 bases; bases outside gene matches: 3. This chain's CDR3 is CASSSGLDTQYF. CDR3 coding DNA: TGTGCCAGCAGCTCGGGACTAGATACCCAGTACTTC.

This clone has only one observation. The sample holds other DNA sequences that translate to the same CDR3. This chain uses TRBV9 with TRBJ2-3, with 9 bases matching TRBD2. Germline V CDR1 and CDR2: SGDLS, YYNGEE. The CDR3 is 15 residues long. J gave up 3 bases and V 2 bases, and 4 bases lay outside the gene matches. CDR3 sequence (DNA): TGTGCCAGCAGCGTTTTAGCGGGAGTGACAGATACGCAGTATTTT. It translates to CASSVLAGVTDTQYF. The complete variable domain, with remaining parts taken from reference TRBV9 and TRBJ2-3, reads DSGVTQTPKHLITATGQRVTLRCSPRSGDLSVYWYQQSLDQGLQFLIQYYNGEERAKGNILERFSAQQFPDLHSELNLSSLELGDSALYFCASSVLAGVTDTQYFGPGTRLTVL.

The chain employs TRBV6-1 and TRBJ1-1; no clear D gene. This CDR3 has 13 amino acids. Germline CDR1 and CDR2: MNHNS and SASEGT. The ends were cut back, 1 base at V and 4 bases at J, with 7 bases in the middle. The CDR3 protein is CASSEGGRTEAFF. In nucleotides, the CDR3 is TGTGCCAGCAGTGAAGGAGGGCGCACTGAAGCTTTCTTT.

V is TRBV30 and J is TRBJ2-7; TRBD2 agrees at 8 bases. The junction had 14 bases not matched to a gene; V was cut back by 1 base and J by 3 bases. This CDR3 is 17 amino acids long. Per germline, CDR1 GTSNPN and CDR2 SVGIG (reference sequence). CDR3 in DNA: TGTGCCTGGAGTGACTCTCCGGGGGGGCGGTTCGACTACGAGCAGTACTTC. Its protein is CAWSDSPGGRFDYEQYF.

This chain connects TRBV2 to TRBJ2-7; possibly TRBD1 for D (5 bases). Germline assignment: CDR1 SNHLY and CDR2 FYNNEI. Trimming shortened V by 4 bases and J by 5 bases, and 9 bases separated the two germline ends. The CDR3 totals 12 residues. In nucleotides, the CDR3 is TGTGCCAGCAGTGGGCAGGGAAACGAGCAGTACTTC. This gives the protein CASSGQGNEQYF.

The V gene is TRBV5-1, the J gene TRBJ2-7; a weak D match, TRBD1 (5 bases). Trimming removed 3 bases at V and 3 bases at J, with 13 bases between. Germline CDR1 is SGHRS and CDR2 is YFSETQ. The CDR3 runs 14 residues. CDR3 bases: TGCGCCAGCAGCTCACGCGGACAAGGCTACGAGCAGTACTTC. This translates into CASSSRGQGYEQYF.

The DNA of the CDR3 is TGTGCCAGCAGTAAAAGCCGCTCTGGAAACACCATATATTTT. This gives the protein CASSKSRSGNTIYF. The chain joins TRBV25-1 to TRBJ1-3; D remains ambiguous. The CDR3 contains 14 residues. Between the trimmed V and J ends, which lost 5 bases and 0 bases, there was a span of 8 bases. The germline CDR1 and CDR2 sequences are MGHDK and SYGVNS.

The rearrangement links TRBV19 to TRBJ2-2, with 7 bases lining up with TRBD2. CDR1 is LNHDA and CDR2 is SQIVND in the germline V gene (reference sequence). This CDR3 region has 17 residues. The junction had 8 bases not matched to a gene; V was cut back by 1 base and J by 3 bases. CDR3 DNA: TGTGCCAGTAGTATAGGGGAGGGAGGACTACACACCGGGGAGCTGTTTTTT. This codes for CASSIGEGGLHTGELFF.

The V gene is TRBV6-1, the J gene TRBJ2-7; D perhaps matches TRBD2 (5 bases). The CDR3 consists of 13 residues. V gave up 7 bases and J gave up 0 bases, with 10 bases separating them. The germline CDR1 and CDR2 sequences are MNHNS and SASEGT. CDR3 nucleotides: TGTGCCAGCACCCTGGAGGCCTCCTACGAGCAGTACTTC. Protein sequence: CASTLEASYEQYF.

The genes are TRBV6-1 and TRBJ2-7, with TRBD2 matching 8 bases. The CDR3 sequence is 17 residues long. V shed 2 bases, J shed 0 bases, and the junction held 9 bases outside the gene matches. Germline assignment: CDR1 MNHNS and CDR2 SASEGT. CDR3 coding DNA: TGTGCCAGCAGTGAATCCCGACTAGCGATATACTCCTACGAGCAGTACTTC. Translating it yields CASSESRLAIYSYEQYF.

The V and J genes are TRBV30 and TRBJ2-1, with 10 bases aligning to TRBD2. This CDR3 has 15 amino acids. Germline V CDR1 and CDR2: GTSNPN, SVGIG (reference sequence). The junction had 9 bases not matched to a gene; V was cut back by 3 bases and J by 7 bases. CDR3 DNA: TGTGCCTGGAGAGACCCTAGCGGGAGAGAGAATGAGCAGTTCTTC. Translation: CAWRDPSGRENEQFF.

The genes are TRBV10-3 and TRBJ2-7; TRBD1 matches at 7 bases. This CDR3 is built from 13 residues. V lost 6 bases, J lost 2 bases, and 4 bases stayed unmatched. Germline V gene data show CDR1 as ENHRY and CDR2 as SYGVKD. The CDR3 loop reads CAISDGTAYEQYF. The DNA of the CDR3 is TGTGCCATCAGCGACGGGACAGCCTACGAGCAGTACTTC.

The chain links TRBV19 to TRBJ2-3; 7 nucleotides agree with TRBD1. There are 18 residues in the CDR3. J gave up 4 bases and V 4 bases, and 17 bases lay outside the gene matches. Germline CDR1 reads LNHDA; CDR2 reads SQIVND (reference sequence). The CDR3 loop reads CASSKAQQGYPSPDTQYF. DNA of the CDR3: TGTGCCAGTAGTAAAGCCCAACAGGGGTACCCGTCCCCAGATACGCAGTATTTT.

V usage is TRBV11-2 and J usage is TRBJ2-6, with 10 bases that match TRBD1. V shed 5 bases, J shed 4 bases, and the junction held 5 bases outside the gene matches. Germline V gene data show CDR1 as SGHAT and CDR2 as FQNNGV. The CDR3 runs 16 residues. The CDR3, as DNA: TGTGCCAGCAGCCTCGACAGGGGGCGCGGGGCCAACGTCCTGACTTTC. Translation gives CASSLDRGRGANVLTF.

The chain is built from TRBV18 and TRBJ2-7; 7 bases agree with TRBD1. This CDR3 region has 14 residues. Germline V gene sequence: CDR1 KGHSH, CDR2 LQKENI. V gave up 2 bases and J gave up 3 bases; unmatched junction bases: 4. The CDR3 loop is CASSPRHRGYEQYF. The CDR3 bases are TGTGCCAGCTCACCAAGGCACAGGGGCTACGAGCAGTACTTC.

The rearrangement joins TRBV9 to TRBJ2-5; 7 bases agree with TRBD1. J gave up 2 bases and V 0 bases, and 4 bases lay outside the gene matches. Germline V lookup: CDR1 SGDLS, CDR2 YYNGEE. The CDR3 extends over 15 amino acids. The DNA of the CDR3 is TGTGCCAGCAGCGTAGACAGGGGCCCACAAGAGACCCAGTACTTC. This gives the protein CASSVDRGPQETQYF.

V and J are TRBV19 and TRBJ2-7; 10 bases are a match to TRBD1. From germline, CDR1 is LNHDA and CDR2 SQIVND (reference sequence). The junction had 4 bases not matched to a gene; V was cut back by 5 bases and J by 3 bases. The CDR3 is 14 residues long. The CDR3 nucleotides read TGTGCCAGTAGTCTCGGACAGGGGGGCTACGAGCAGTACTTC. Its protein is CASSLGQGGYEQYF.